A single sample is the source of the 16 T cell receptor beta chains below, sequenced in a study of T cells in severe cutaneous drug reactions. The patients sequenced had a carbamazepine-induced Stevens-Johnson syndrome or toxic epidermal necrolysis reaction. Bulk and single-cell libraries used iRepertoire multiplex PCR with TCR subtype-specific primers. TCRdb reprocessed the multiplex PCR reads, keeping one entry per CDR3 protein, no DNA. Its listing shows approximately 5,000 distinct CDR3 sequences. The sample comprised PBMCs. The receptors derive from a human donor with a severe cutaneous adverse drug reaction.

The chain links TRBV12-5 to TRBJ1-1; the TRBD1 assignment by TCRdb is unverifiable without DNA. This CDR3 has 14 amino acids. Germline values: CDR1 LGHNT, CDR2 FRNRAP. This CDR3 reads CASAPTGMNTEAFF.

The V and J genes are TRBV6-1 and TRBJ1-6. CDR1 is MNHNS and CDR2 is SASEGT in the germline V gene. This CDR3 has 14 residues. The CDR3 loop is CASSSGLYNSPLHF.

This clonotype shows up as medium-sized by frequency. The chain joins TRBV9 to TRBJ2-1. CDR1 and CDR2 from the germline V gene are SGDLS and YYNGEE. This CDR3 contains 15 residues. The CDR3 sequence is CASSATGSSYNEQFF.

In terms of frequency, this clonotype is medium-sized (0.01 to 0.1%). The V and J genes are TRBV28 and TRBJ2-7; lacking DNA, the TRBD2 call made by TCRdb goes unchecked. This CDR3 region has 13 residues. CDR1 MDHEN and CDR2 SYDVKM come from the germline V gene. The CDR3 loop reads CASSSTSSREQYF.

By frequency, this clonotype is medium-sized. The V gene is TRBV28, the J gene TRBJ2-3; absent DNA, TCRdb's TRBD2 call cannot be checked. The CDR3 covers 16 residues. From germline, CDR1 is MDHEN and CDR2 SYDVKM. The CDR3 loop reads CASSRSRGIRGDTQYF.

The chain employs TRBV4-1 and TRBJ2-4; as DNA is missing, the TRBD1 call by TCRdb cannot be tested. The germline CDR1 and CDR2 sequences are MGHRA and YSYEKL. CDR3 length equals 17 residues. The CDR3 reads CASSQVGGGDVKNIQYF.

This clonotype registers medium-sized (0.01 to 0.1%) by frequency. The J gene is TRBJ1-1, the V gene TRBV6-1; TCRdb gives TRBD1 as the D gene, but with no DNA this cannot be confirmed. CDR1 is MNHNS and CDR2 is SASEGT in the germline V gene. The CDR3 runs 14 residues. The chain's CDR3 is CASSMTGMNTEAFF.

This sequence joins TRBV20-1 and TRBJ2-1; the TRBD2 assignment by TCRdb is unverifiable without DNA. The germline CDR1 and CDR2 sequences are DFQATT and SNEGSKA (reference sequence). The CDR3 consists of 15 residues. The CDR3 loop is CSARGLAASYNEQFF.

By frequency, this clonotype is medium-sized. The CDR3 sequence is CASSQVVQAAYEQYF. The V gene is TRBV4-1, the J gene TRBJ2-7; the TCRdb call, TRBD1, lacks DNA for checking. CDR3 size: 15 residues. CDR1 MGHRA and CDR2 YSYEKL come from the germline V gene.

This CDR3 is CASTRDISYNEQFF. The chain is built from TRBV6-1 and TRBJ2-1; TCRdb designates TRBD1, a call that cannot be tested without DNA. Germline CDR1 reads MNHNS; CDR2 reads SASEGT. The CDR3 is 14 residues long.

By frequency, this clonotype registers medium-sized. The V call is TRBV28, the J call TRBJ2-7; TCRdb's D call of TRBD1 is untestable without DNA. This CDR3 has 14 residues. Germline loops: CDR1 MDHEN, CDR2 SYDVKM. This chain's CDR3 is CASSTDTEVYEQYF.

This clonotype ranks as medium-sized in terms of frequency. V gene TRBV2 combines with J gene TRBJ2-7; TCRdb indicates TRBD1, and absent DNA this call remains unverified. CDR1 is SNHLY, CDR2 FYNNEI, per germline. The CDR3 covers 13 residues. CDR3 in amino acids: CATPSGGRGEQYF.

Its frequency marks this clonotype as medium-sized (0.01 to 0.1%). The chain couples TRBV27 to TRBJ2-1; TCRdb proposes TRBD2, but this gene call is untestable without DNA. Germline V CDR1 and CDR2: MNHEY, SMNVEV (reference sequence). This CDR3 region has 15 residues. The CDR3 loop is CASRIAGFAYNEQFF.

The chain has TRBV4-1 and TRBJ1-3. CDR1 and CDR2 (germline): MGHRA, YSYEKL. This CDR3 has 18 amino acids. The chain's CDR3 is CASSQAISTGYSGNTIYF.

Frequency places this clonotype as medium-sized. The V call is TRBV7-8, the J call TRBJ1-1. This CDR3 comprises 14 residues. Germline loops: CDR1 SGHVS, CDR2 FQNEAQ. CDR3 loop: CASSSGLENTEAFF. The full variable domain, its missing parts supplied by reference TRBV7-8 and TRBJ1-1, is GAGVSQSPRYKVAKRGQDVALRCDPISGHVSLFWYQQALGQGPEFLTYFQNEAQLDKSGLPSDRFFAERPEGSVSTLKIQRTQQEDSAVYLCASSSGLENTEAFFGQGTRLTVV.

This clonotype is identified as medium-sized from frequency. This chain joins TRBV28 and TRBJ2-7. Germline values: CDR1 MDHEN, CDR2 SYDVKM. The CDR3 loop spans 12 amino acids. CDR3 loop: CASRGNPYEQYF.